This T cell receptor beta chain emerged from a study of T cell clonality in common variable immunodeficiency. To note about this clone: Its specificity is not known. The read stops 3 residues short of the end of the CDR3; the missing end is completed from the germline J gene.

Measured with immunoSEQ multiplex PCR; TCRdb has only the in-frame clones, and not every one. The listing contains about 15,000 clones. The CDR3 extends over 16 amino acids. Germline values: CDR1 SQVTM, CDR2 ANQGSEA. V dropped 0 bases and J dropped 6; count of bases not matched to a gene: 7. No CVID subject was ill or on immunomodulatory drugs when sampled. Overall study results and limits: Common variable immunodeficiency TCR beta sequences reportedly had fewer deletions and N-nucleotide insertions.

The clonotype originates from a human donor with common variable immunodeficiency. The sample taken for sequencing was peripheral blood mononuclear cells. The chain employs TRBV29-1 and TRBJ2-1, with 11 bases aligning to TRBD2. CDR3 region: CSVEDRGSGRGNEQFF. The covered CDR3 bases are TGCAGCGTTGAAGATCGGGGTAGCGGGAGGGGCAATGAG.